This TCR beta chain was sequenced for a study of response to subunit inactivated influenza vaccine. Deletions cut 0 bases from V and 5 bases from J, with 14 bases between. Germline CDR1 is SGHRS and CDR2 is YFSETQ. This CDR3 contains 15 residues. There are a few counts of this clonotype. What it recognizes is unknown. The study, taken as a whole, reports: It was the authors' suggestion that each seasonal influenza vaccination recruits few new T cells.

MiXCR, run by TCRdb on the RT-PCR reads, gives a single entry per CDR3 protein. The table shows 530,000 or so distinct CDR3 sequences, with about 15% occurring only once. The material sequenced was PBMCs from blood, taken 11 to 12 days after vaccination. This TCR was sampled from a man aged 50 or older who received an inactivated influenza vaccine. This sequence joins TRBV5-1 and TRBJ2-5; tentative D call: TRBD2 (6 bases). The CDR3 spells CASSLGVSGRETQYF. In DNA form, the CDR3 reads TGCGCCAGCAGCTTGGGTGTAAGCGGGCGGGAGACCCAGTACTTC. The variable domain in full, completed from reference TRBV5-1 and TRBJ2-5, reads KAGVTQTPRYLIKTRGQQVTLSCSPISGHRSVSWYQQTPGQGLQFLFEYFSETQRNKGNFPGRFSGRQFSNSRSEMNVSTLELGDSALYLCASSLGVSGRETQYFGPGTRLLVL.